This T cell receptor beta chain was retrieved from a study of neoadjuvant anti-PD-1 for oral cavity cancer. The time point is: after neoadjuvant nivolumab, at surgical resection. Profiled with immunoSEQ multiplex PCR; TCRdb holds only in-frame clones, not every one. The sample lists around 65,000 clones; roughly nine tenths were seen once. The germline V gene has CDR1 MNHNS and CDR2 SASEGT. The CDR3 covers 15 residues. V was pared by 6 bases and J by 4 bases, with 16 bases between. The chain couples TRBV6-1 to TRBJ1-5; D might be TRBD1 (5 bases). The sample was PBMCs, taken after nivolumab (anti-PD-1) treatment. The TCR originated in a person between 35 and 79 years old with oral cavity squamous cell carcinoma. CDR3 sequence: CASRPSWGFNQPQHF. CDR3 DNA sequence: TGTGCCAGCAGACCCTCGTGGGGGTTTAATCAGCCCCAGCATTTT.